Following are 6 T cell receptor beta chains from one sample sequenced in a study of T cells in Graves' hyperthyroidism and ophthalmopathy. RNA transcripts yielded amplified TCR beta CDR3 regions. HTBI primers were the set used in a first-round RT-PCR of the TCR CDR3. MiXCR, applied by TCRdb to the multiplex PCR reads, yields one record per CDR3 protein. The table lists fewer than 650,000 distinct CDR3 sequences, 13% to 15% of them singletons. The sample was blood. Receptors originate from a woman aged 18-29 years with Graves' ophthalmopathy.

V is TRBV10-2 and J is TRBJ2-2; TRBD2 agrees at 14 bases. V was clipped by 5 bases and J by 3 bases; unmatched bases: 8. Germline loops: CDR1 WSHSY, CDR2 SAAADI. This CDR3 has 18 residues. The CDR3 is CASSPGTSGRMYTGELFF. In nucleotides, the CDR3 is TGCGCCAGCAGTCCCGGGACTAGCGGGAGAATGTACACCGGGGAGCTGTTTTTT.

The chain employs TRBV25-1 and TRBJ1-4; the D gene is possibly TRBD1 (6 bases). Germline-derived CDR1 and CDR2 are MGHDK and SYGVNS. V shed 1 base and J shed 8 bases, with 14 bases lying between them. The CDR3 runs to 15 residues. The CDR3 reads CASSEWGTKREKLFF. Written as DNA, the CDR3 is TGTGCCAGCAGTGAATGGGGGACAAAAAGGGAAAAACTGTTTTTT.

The table lists this clonotype with a few counts. The chain carries TRBV9 and TRBJ2-3, with unresolved D. This CDR3 is built from 15 residues. Germline V gene sequence: CDR1 SGDLS, CDR2 YYNGEE. V was cut by 4 bases and J by 5 bases, with 17 bases left in between. Here the CDR3 reads CASSPDGSRGDTQYF. The CDR3 region has the DNA TGTGCCAGCAGCCCCGATGGAAGTCGTGGAGATACGCAGTATTTT.

In the case of this clonotype: A read error may explain this, as a much larger clone is one base away. The chain recombines TRBV9 with TRBJ2-3; 7 bases are shared with TRBD2. This CDR3 comprises 14 residues. Germline CDR1 SGDLS, CDR2 YYNGEE. The CDR3 sequence: CSSSVLATTDTQYF. In DNA, the CDR3 is TGTTCCAGCAGCGTACTAGCGACCACAGATACGCAGTATTTT.

This clonotype appeared many times. The rearrangement uses TRBV10-2 and TRBJ2-7; 10 bases map to TRBD1. From germline, CDR1 is WSHSY and CDR2 SAAADI. V was pared by 5 bases and J by 2 bases, with 18 bases of the junction left unmatched. CDR3 length equals 19 residues. CDR3 nucleotides: TGCGCCAGCAGTCCTTATCTCCGGGACAGGGGCCAACATCCCTACGAGCAGTACTTC. Translated, it gives CASSPYLRDRGQHPYEQYF.

This clonotype was counted once. The chain carries TRBV29-1 and TRBJ2-2, with TRBD1 identical over 10 bases. Looked up from germline, CDR1 is SQVTM and CDR2 is ANQGSEA. The CDR3 sequence is 15 residues long. The ends lost 1 base at V and 6 bases at J; junction bases unmatched: 5. The CDR3 protein is CSVEGDRGEAGELFF. The DNA for the CDR3 is TGCAGCGTTGAAGGGGACAGGGGCGAAGCCGGGGAGCTGTTTTTT.